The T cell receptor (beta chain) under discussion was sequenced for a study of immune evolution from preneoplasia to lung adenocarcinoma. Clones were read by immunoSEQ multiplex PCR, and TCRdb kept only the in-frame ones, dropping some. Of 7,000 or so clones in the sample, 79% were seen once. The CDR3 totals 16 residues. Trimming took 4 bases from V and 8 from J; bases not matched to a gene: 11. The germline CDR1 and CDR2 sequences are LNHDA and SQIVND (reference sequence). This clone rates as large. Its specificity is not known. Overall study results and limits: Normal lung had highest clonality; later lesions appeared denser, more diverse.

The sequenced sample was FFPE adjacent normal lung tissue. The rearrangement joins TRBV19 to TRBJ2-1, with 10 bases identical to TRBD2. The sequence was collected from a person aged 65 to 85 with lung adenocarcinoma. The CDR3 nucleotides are TGTGCCAGTAGTAATGCGGCAGCGGGGGGGCCTTATGAGCAGTTCTTC. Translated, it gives CASSNAAAGGPYEQFF.